What follows are 25 T cell receptor beta chains derived from one specimen sequenced in a study of response to subunit inactivated influenza vaccine. A single record per CDR3 protein comes from TCRdb applying MiXCR to the RT-PCR reads. The repertoire holds about 520,000 distinct CDR3 sequences, with 10% to 11% as singletons. The source material was PBMCs from blood, sampled about 6 weeks after vaccination. The source of these receptors is a man aged 45 to 65 who received an inactivated influenza vaccine.

There are many counts of this clonotype. V and J are TRBV29-1 and TRBJ1-1, with D hard to call. Germline V gives CDR1 SQVTM, CDR2 ANQGSEA. Trimming pared 6 bases from V and 1 base from J, leaving 6 bases between. This CDR3 has 11 residues. The chain's CDR3 is CSVRRNTEAFF. The CDR3 DNA reads TGCAGCGTGCGTCGGAACACTGAAGCTTTCTTT.

This clonotype was observed a handful of times. The gene calls are TRBV3-1 and TRBJ1-2; 9 positions match TRBD1. CDR3 length equals 12 residues. V shed 8 bases and J 7 bases; nucleotides not matched to a gene: 5. Germline CDR1 LGHDT, CDR2 YNNKEL (reference sequence). The CDR3 loop reads CASEDRGAGYTF. The CDR3 nucleotides read TGTGCCAGCGAGGACAGGGGAGCTGGCTACACCTTC.

This clonotype came up a few times. V gene TRBV2 combines with J gene TRBJ1-5; no reliable D call. V lost 0 bases and J 1 base, leaving 7 bases between the germline ends. Germline CDR1 SNHLY, CDR2 FYNNEI. The CDR3 covers 15 residues. For the CDR3, the DNA is TGTGCCAGCAGTGAAGCGGCCAGAAGCAATCAGCCCCAGCATTTT. Its translation is CASSEAARSNQPQHF.

This clonotype appeared a few times. The V and J genes are TRBV18 and TRBJ2-7; D is possibly TRBD1 or TRBD2 (5 bases each). The CDR3 sequence is 14 residues long. With 1 base removed from V and 1 base from J, the gap between germline ends came to 8 bases. Germline lookup yields CDR1 KGHSH and CDR2 LQKENI. The CDR3, as DNA: TGTGCCAGCTCACCACAGGGACGGTCCTACGAGCAGTACTTC. Translating gives CASSPQGRSYEQYF.

This clonotype came up many times. The rearrangement links TRBV29-1 to TRBJ1-1, with 7 bases matching TRBD1. The V gene end was trimmed by 7 bases and the J gene end by 3 bases; junction bases not matched to a gene: 8. The CDR3 extends over 13 amino acids. Per germline, CDR1 SQVTM and CDR2 ANQGSEA. CDR3: CSATGLSDTEAFF. The CDR3 coding sequence is TGCAGCGCGACAGGGCTCTCGGACACTGAAGCTTTCTTT.

Regarding this clonotype: A much larger clone is a single base away; this may be a read error. The J gene is TRBJ1-5, the V gene TRBV12-3 or TRBV12-4; unclear D gene. There are 14 residues in the CDR3. Trimming took 9 bases from V and 3 from J, leaving 15 bases between them. The CDR3 sequence: CARSLRTDNQPQHF. CDR3 nucleotides: TGTGCCAGAAGTCTGAGGACGGACAATCAGCCCCAGCATTTT.

This clonotype turned up a few times. The rearrangement links TRBV12-3 or TRBV12-4 to TRBJ2-2, with D perhaps TRBD1 or TRBD2 (5 bases each). V shed 5 bases and J shed 4 bases, with 20 bases lying between them. This CDR3 spans 17 amino acids. The CDR3 is CASSPTPGPRFTGELFF. CDR3 in DNA: TGTGCCAGCAGTCCCACACCGGGACCCCGTTTCACCGGGGAGCTGTTTTTT.

V usage is TRBV28 and J usage is TRBJ1-2; D might be TRBD1 (6 bases). CDR1 is MDHEN, CDR2 SYDVKM, per germline. V was cut by 7 bases and J by 8 bases, with 20 bases left in between. There are 14 residues in the CDR3. The CDR3 DNA sequence: TGTGCCAGCACCATAGGACAGAAAACGGGCGGCTACACCTTC. It is translated as CASTIGQKTGGYTF.

The V and J genes are TRBV7-2 and TRBJ2-3; 7 bases align to TRBD2. Germline V CDR1 and CDR2: SGHTA, FQGNSA. The CDR3 spans 15 residues. With V trimmed by 1 base and J by 6 bases, 7 bases remained unmatched. The DNA for the CDR3 is TGTGCCAGCAGCTTAGGGCTAGCGGTCCCGGATACGCAGTATTTT. Protein product: CASSLGLAVPDTQYF.

A few counts support this clonotype. The chain combines TRBV7-2 with TRBJ2-5; 9 nucleotides match TRBD2. In germline, CDR1 is SGHTA, CDR2 FQGNSA. This CDR3 has 16 residues. Unmatched junction bases numbered 9, after V lost 5 bases and J lost 2 bases. CDR3: CASSRGAGGRQETQYF. CDR3 in DNA: TGTGCCAGCAGCAGAGGAGCGGGGGGTCGGCAAGAGACCCAGTACTTC.

This clonotype was seen a few times. This chain connects TRBV9 to TRBJ2-5, with no clear D. Germline CDR1 is SGDLS and CDR2 is YYNGEE. CDR3 size: 13 residues. The V end was cut by 0 bases, the J end by 2 bases, with 5 bases between. The CDR3 nucleotides are TGTGCCAGCAGCGTAGCGGTACAAGAGACCCAGTACTTC. Translation: CASSVAVQETQYF. Full variable domain (outside the CDR3, taken from reference TRBV9 and TRBJ2-5): DSGVTQTPKHLITATGQRVTLRCSPRSGDLSVYWYQQSLDQGLQFLIQYYNGEERAKGNILERFSAQQFPDLHSELNLSSLELGDSALYFCASSVAVQETQYFGPGTRLLVL.

The rearrangement links TRBV6-4 to TRBJ2-3; D remains unclear. V lost 0 bases to trimming and J lost 2 bases, with 3 bases between them. This CDR3 region has 13 residues. Per germline, CDR1 MRHNA and CDR2 SNTAGT. CDR3 region: CASSDSYTDTQYF. The CDR3 nucleotides read TGTGCCAGCAGTGACTCCTACACAGATACGCAGTATTTT.

The rearrangement links TRBV20-1 to TRBJ2-3, with TRBD2 matching 11 bases. Losses at the gene ends were 4 bases for V and 1 base for J; bases not matched to a gene: 4. CDR1 is DFQATT and CDR2 is SNEGSKA in the germline V gene (reference sequence). CDR3 length: 15 residues. The CDR3 protein is CSATTLAGGTDTQYF. For the CDR3, the DNA is TGCAGTGCTACCACACTAGCGGGGGGCACAGATACGCAGTATTTT.

The chain couples TRBV12-3 or TRBV12-4 to TRBJ2-1, with TRBD1 matching 7 bases. V was pared by 3 bases and J by 4 bases, with 6 bases of the junction left unmatched. The CDR3 is 15 residues long. The CDR3, as DNA: TGTGCCAGCAGTTTCTCCGGGACAGATTACAATGAGCAGTTCTTC. This gives the protein CASSFSGTDYNEQFF.

This clonotype was seen a handful of times. V usage is TRBV7-2 and J usage is TRBJ2-5, with 7 bases lining up with TRBD2. Germline V gives CDR1 SGHTA, CDR2 FQGNSA. The CDR3 runs to 15 residues. V lost 6 bases and J lost 5; bases outside the gene matches: 12. The DNA of the CDR3 is TGTGCCAGCAGGCCGGGATTCGGGGGGACCGAGACCCAGTACTTC. Encoded protein: CASRPGFGGTETQYF.

This clonotype was detected only a few times. The V and J genes are TRBV15 and TRBJ2-1; a weak D match, TRBD1 (6 bases). Germline-derived CDR1 and CDR2 are LNHNV and YYDKDF (reference sequence). V lost 2 bases to trimming and J lost 6 bases, with 8 bases between them. CDR3 length equals 13 residues. CDR3 nucleotides: TGTGCCACCAGCAGACAGGGGCCCAATGAGCAGTTCTTC. Translated: CATSRQGPNEQFF.

The gene calls are TRBV15 and TRBJ1-1; D possibly corresponds to TRBD1 (5 bases). The CDR3 length is 15 residues. CDR1 is LNHNV, CDR2 YYDKDF, per germline (reference sequence). The V end was cut by 0 bases, the J end by 4 bases, with 12 bases between. The CDR3: CATSRDVSGVTEAFF. The CDR3 region has the DNA TGTGCCACCAGCAGAGATGTGTCGGGGGTCACTGAAGCTTTCTTT.

The chain joins TRBV20-1 to TRBJ1-5; 10 bases are shared with TRBD1. The V segment lost 6 bases and the J segment 6 bases; nucleotides outside the gene matches: 5. This CDR3 has 13 residues. CDR1 is DFQATT, CDR2 SNEGSKA, per germline (reference sequence). As DNA, the CDR3 is TGCAGTGCAACGACAGGGGGCCGTCAGCCCCAGCATTTT. It yields the protein CSATTGGRQPQHF.

This clonotype was seen many times. The chain carries TRBV10-3 and TRBJ2-1; D call uncertain. Trimming shortened V by 0 bases and J by 8 bases, and 5 bases separated the two germline ends. The V gene's germline CDR1 is ENHRY and CDR2 SYGVKD. The CDR3 extends over 12 amino acids. The CDR3 sequence: CAISESRDEQFF. The CDR3 DNA follows: TGTGCCATCAGTGAGTCACGGGATGAGCAGTTCTTC.

This chain links TRBV5-1 with TRBJ2-5; D might be TRBD1 (5 bases). Trimming took off 4 bases at V and 2 bases at J, with 12 bases between the two ends. Germline V gene sequence: CDR1 SGHRS, CDR2 YFSETQ. The length of the CDR3 is 14 residues. The CDR3 nucleotides are TGCGCCAGCAGCCAGGGCGGATCACAAGAGACCCAGTACTTC. The encoded protein is CASSQGGSQETQYF.

This clonotype was recorded at least ten times. This chain uses TRBV12-3 or TRBV12-4 with TRBJ1-5, with D hard to call. The CDR3 totals 14 residues. The V and J ends lost 3 bases and 5 bases respectively, with 11 bases between them. CDR3 sequence reads: CASSLGSSYQPQHF. The CDR3 region has the DNA TGTGCCAGCAGTTTGGGCTCCTCTTATCAGCCCCAGCATTTT.

The sample holds many counts of this clonotype. The chain employs TRBV12-3 or TRBV12-4 and TRBJ1-5, with a tentative D call TRBD1 (5 bases). Trimming removed 6 bases from V and 4 bases from J, with 13 bases in between. The CDR3 contains 14 residues. The CDR3 DNA is TGTGCCAGCAGCCAGACAGTCCCTAATCAGCCCCAGCATTTT. Its protein is CASSQTVPNQPQHF.

The gene calls are TRBV20-1 and TRBJ2-5; a possible D gene is TRBD2 (5 bases). Trimming took off 2 bases at V and 0 bases at J, with 13 bases between the two ends. This CDR3 comprises 15 residues. The germline gives CDR1 DFQATT, CDR2 SNEGSKA (reference sequence). CDR3 protein: CSARPLLEDQETQYF. In DNA, the CDR3 is TGCAGTGCTAGACCATTACTAGAGGACCAAGAGACCCAGTACTTC.

The V call is TRBV7-2, the J call TRBJ1-6, with a weak D call TRBD1 (6 bases). The CDR3 runs to 15 residues. V dropped 1 base and J dropped 7 bases, with 11 bases sitting between them. Per the germline V gene, CDR1 is SGHTA and CDR2 is FQGNSA. CDR3 DNA: TGTGCCAGCAGCTTAGTGCGTCAGGGGAATTCACCCCTCCACTTT. Translation gives CASSLVRQGNSPLHF.

The chain recombines TRBV5-4 with TRBJ1-2; D not resolved. Germline V gene sequence: CDR1 SGHNT, CDR2 YYREEE (reference sequence). This CDR3 contains 13 residues. V lost 1 base and J 0 bases, leaving 4 bases between the germline ends. The CDR3 here is CASSLLANYGYTF. CDR3 in DNA: TGTGCCAGCAGCTTGCTCGCTAACTATGGCTACACCTTC. The full variable domain, with the rest looked up from reference TRBV5-4 and TRBJ1-2, is ETGVTQSPTHLIKTRGQQVTLRCSSQSGHNTVSWYQQALGQGPQFIFQYYREEENGRGNFPPRFSGLQFPNYSSELNVNALELDDSALYLCASSLLANYGYTFGSGTRLTVV.